A selection of T cell receptor beta chains follows, all from one sample in a study of graft-versus-host responses after intestinal transplantation. Only in-frame clones appear in the TCRdb table, and some are missing; sequencing was by immunoSEQ multiplex PCR. This sample has some 25,000 clones, with approximately 96% found just once. Sequenced material: PBMCs, taken 30 days after intestinal transplant. All receptors come from a human patient who received an intestinal transplant, so some T cells may come from the graft donor. The CDR3 runs from the conserved cysteine through the conserved F or W. The order of the fields is V gene, clone size, D gene, J gene, CDR3 DNA, CDR3 protein. The D gene is left open where the match is weak. The size entry is marked missing in some rows and otherwise reads once, few, many or a size class.

V: TRBV14; size: .; D: .; J: TRBJ1-3; DNA: TGTGCCAGCAGCCAATTCGACGGAGACACCATATATTTT; CDR3: CASSQFDGDTIYF
V: TRBV19; size: .; D: .; J: TRBJ2-5; DNA: TGTGCCAGTAGTATAGGGGCCCTAGGGGCCCAGTACTTC; CDR3: CASSIGALGAQYF
V: TRBV6-6; size: .; D: TRBD1; J: TRBJ1-4; DNA: TGTGCCAGCAGTTTCGGGACAGGGGCTAGAGGTGAAAAACTGTTTTTT; CDR3: CASSFGTGARGEKLFF
V: TRBV5-1; size: .; D: .; J: TRBJ2-5; DNA: TGCGCCACCCGGACTACCCCCAAAGAGACCCAGTACTTC; CDR3: CATRTTPKETQYF
V: TRBV9; size: .; D: .; J: TRBJ2-7; DNA: TGTGCCAGCAGCGTCAACGAGCAGTACTTC; CDR3: CASSVNEQYF
V: TRBV30; size: once; D: TRBD2; J: TRBJ2-1; DNA: TGTGCCTGGAGTTATCCGGGACTAGCTGACGAGCAGTTCTTC; CDR3: CAWSYPGLADEQFF
V: TRBV5-1; size: .; D: .; J: TRBJ2-1; DNA: TGCGCCAGCAGCGTCACTTCAAGGGGTGAGCAGTTCTTC; CDR3: CASSVTSRGEQFF
V: TRBV27; size: .; D: TRBD2; J: TRBJ2-3; DNA: TGTGCCAGCAGTTTGGTGGGACTAGCGGCAGGAGGAGATACGCAGTATTTT; CDR3: CASSLVGLAAGGDTQYF
V: TRBV5-6; size: .; D: .; J: TRBJ2-4; DNA: TGTGCCAGCAGCTTGAAGTGGGGGAACATTCAGTACTTC; CDR3: CASSLKWGNIQYF
V: TRBV6-1; size: .; D: TRBD2; J: TRBJ2-2; DNA: TGTGCCAGCAGTGAAGTACAGGCGGGGGGAAGTACCGGGGAGCTGTTTTTT; CDR3: CASSEVQAGGSTGELFF
V: TRBV7-6; size: .; D: .; J: TRBJ1-1; DNA: TGTGCCAGCAGCTTAACTCCTGATAACACTGAAGCTTTCTTT; CDR3: CASSLTPDNTEAFF
V: TRBV29-1; size: .; D: .; J: TRBJ2-3; DNA: TGCAGCGTTGTACCCCCAGGGATCACAGATACGCAGTATTTT; CDR3: CSVVPPGITDTQYF
V: TRBV4-1; size: .; D: TRBD2; J: TRBJ2-7; DNA: TGCGCCAGCAGCCAAGAGTCTAGCGGTTACGAGCAGTACTTC; CDR3: CASSQESSGYEQYF
V: TRBV29-1; size: few; D: .; J: TRBJ1-2; DNA: TGCAGCGTTGATCCGGAGGGTTACTATGGCTACACCTTC; CDR3: CSVDPEGYYGYTF
V: TRBV7-9; size: .; D: .; J: TRBJ2-7; DNA: TGTGCCAGCAGCTCGTCGGACACCTACACCTACGAGCAGTACTTC; CDR3: CASSSSDTYTYEQYF
V: TRBV6-5; size: .; D: .; J: TRBJ2-7; DNA: TGTGCCAGCAGTTACGTGGAGGGGGCGTCTACCTACGAGCAGTACTTC; CDR3: CASSYVEGASTYEQYF
V: TRBV7-8; size: .; D: TRBD1; J: TRBJ1-5; DNA: TGTGCCAGCAGCTTAAAGGACAGGGTCAATCAGCCCCAGCATTTT; CDR3: CASSLKDRVNQPQHF
V: TRBV19; size: .; D: .; J: TRBJ2-7; DNA: TGTGCCAGTAGTACTTTGGACAGCACCTACGAGCAGTACTTC; CDR3: CASSTLDSTYEQYF
V: TRBV27; size: .; D: TRBD2; J: TRBJ2-1; DNA: TGTGCCAGCAGGACGGTGCCGGGAGGGCCAAATGAGCAGTTCTTC; CDR3: CASRTVPGGPNEQFF
V: TRBV7-9; size: .; D: .; J: TRBJ2-7; DNA: TGTGCCAGCAGCTTAAGATCCTACGAGCAGTACTTC; CDR3: CASSLRSYEQYF
V: TRBV20-1; size: .; D: .; J: TRBJ1-3; DNA: TGCAGTGCCGGAGGGGGGGACACCATATATTTT; CDR3: CSAGGGDTIYF
V: TRBV6-6; size: once; D: .; J: TRBJ1-2; DNA: TGTGCCAGCAGTTATCGGTCAGGGGTAGACTATGGCTACACCTTC; CDR3: CASSYRSGVDYGYTF
V: TRBV20-1; size: .; D: .; J: TRBJ2-7; DNA: TGCAGTGCTGCCAGGCCCTCCGAGCAGTACTTC; CDR3: CSAARPSEQYF
V: TRBV7-2; size: .; D: .; J: TRBJ1-5; DNA: TGTGCCAGCAGCGCCAGGGGAGGGGCTCAGCCCCAGCATTTT; CDR3: CASSARGGAQPQHF
V: TRBV27; size: few; D: TRBD2; J: TRBJ2-2; DNA: TGTGCCAGCAGGGGACTAGCGGGGGGGTTTACCGGGGAGCTGTTTTTT; CDR3: CASRGLAGGFTGELFF